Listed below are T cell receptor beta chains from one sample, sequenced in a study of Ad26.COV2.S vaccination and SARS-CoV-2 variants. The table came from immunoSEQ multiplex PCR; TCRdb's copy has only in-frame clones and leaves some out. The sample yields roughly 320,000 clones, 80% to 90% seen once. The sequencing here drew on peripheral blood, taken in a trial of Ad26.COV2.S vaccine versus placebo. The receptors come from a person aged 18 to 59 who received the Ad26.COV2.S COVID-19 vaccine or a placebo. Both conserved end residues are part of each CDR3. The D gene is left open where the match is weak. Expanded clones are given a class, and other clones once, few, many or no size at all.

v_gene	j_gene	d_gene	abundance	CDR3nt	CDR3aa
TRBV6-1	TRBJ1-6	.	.	TGTGCCAGCAGTGAAGCGGGGACCAAGAGGAGTTCACCCCTCCACTTT	CASSEAGTKRSSPLHF
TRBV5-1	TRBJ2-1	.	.	TGCGCCAGCAGCTCGAATAATGAGCAGTTCTTC	CASSSNNEQFF
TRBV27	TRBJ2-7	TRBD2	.	TGTGCCAGCAGACTAGCGGGGATCGACGAGCAGTACTTC	CASRLAGIDEQYF
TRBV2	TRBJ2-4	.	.	TGTGCCAGCAGCCGGGACATAGACATTCAGTACTTC	CASSRDIDIQYF
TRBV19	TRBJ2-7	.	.	TGTGCCAGTACCAGCAGGGGCTACGAGCAGTACTTC	CASTSRGYEQYF
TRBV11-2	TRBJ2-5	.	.	TGTGCCAGCAGCCGGGTAGGGAATTGGAAGACCCAGTACTTC	CASSRVGNWKTQYF
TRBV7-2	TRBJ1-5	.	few	TGTGCCAGCAGCCTGACAGTTAATCAGCCCCAGCATTTT	CASSLTVNQPQHF
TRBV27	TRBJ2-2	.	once	TGTGCCAGCAGTCCGCAGGGTGCCGGGGAGCTGTTTTTT	CASSPQGAGELFF
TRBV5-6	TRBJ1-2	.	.	TGTGCCAGCAGCGACCTCAAACAGAGTGTCTATGGCTACACCTTC	CASSDLKQSVYGYTF
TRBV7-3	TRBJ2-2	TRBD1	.	TGTGCCAGCGGACAGGGGATCACCGGGGAGCTGTTTTTT	CASGQGITGELFF
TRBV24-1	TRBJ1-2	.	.	TGTGCCACCAGTGACAAGCCCCGCAGGTGTGACTATGGCTACACCTTC	CATSDKPRRCDYGYTF
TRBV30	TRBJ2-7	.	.	TGTGCCCTGGGGTTCTACGAGCAGTACTTC	CALGFYEQYF
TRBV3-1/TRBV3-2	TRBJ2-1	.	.	TGTGCCAGCAGCCAAGATCGGCTATACAATGAGCAGTTCTTC	CASSQDRLYNEQFF
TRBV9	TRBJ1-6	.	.	TGTGCCAGCAGCGTAGGGGCGGGGGAGAATTCACCCCTCCACTTT	CASSVGAGENSPLHF
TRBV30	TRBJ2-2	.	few	TGTGCCTGGATAAAAAGGAACACCGGGGAGCTGTTTTTT	CAWIKRNTGELFF
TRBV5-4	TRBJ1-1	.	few	TGTGCCAGCAGCACCCCGGGACATCGAGCTGAAGCTTTCTTT	CASSTPGHRAEAFF
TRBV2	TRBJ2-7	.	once	TGTGCCAGCAGTGGTCAGGGGATCTCCTACGAGCAGTACTTC	CASSGQGISYEQYF
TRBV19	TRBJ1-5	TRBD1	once	TGTGCCAGTAGCCAATATGGGCCTCCGGGACAGGCTAGGCGGCCCCAGCATTTT	CASSQYGPPGQARRPQHF